These 21 T cell receptor beta chains were sequenced from one sample in a study of a mutant IDH1 vaccine in newly diagnosed glioma. Time point given: week 11, during vaccination. Each vaccine dose was 300 ug of mutant IDH1 20-mer peptide, with topical imiquimod. Clones were sequenced by immunoSEQ multiplex PCR, and TCRdb holds only the in-frame ones, with some missing. The data contain around 57,000 clones, approximately 91% of them seen just once; the ten biggest clones take up approximately 1.9%. Their antigens remain unidentified. This specimen was PBMCs, taken from a glioma patient whose treatment included an IDH1 peptide vaccine. The receptors shown here come from a man aged 35 to 55 with glioma.

The rearrangement joins TRBV9 to TRBJ1-1, with a tentative D call TRBD1 (5 bases). With 1 base removed from V and 3 bases from J, the gap between germline ends came to 10 bases. This CDR3 has 14 residues. Germline CDR1 and CDR2: SGDLS and YYNGEE. The CDR3 loop is CASSVLGDYTEAFF. CDR3 nucleotides: TGTGCCAGCAGCGTACTGGGGGATTACACTGAAGCTTTCTTT.

This sequence joins TRBV28 and TRBJ1-2; the D gene is possibly TRBD1 (5 bases). CDR1 and CDR2 (germline): MDHEN, SYDVKM. The CDR3 is 14 residues long. The V gene lost 5 bases and the J gene lost 8 bases, with 18 bases spanning the gap. CDR3 sequence reads: CASSSPGRDGGYTF. For the CDR3, the DNA is TGTGCCAGCAGTAGCCCTGGCAGGGACGGCGGCTACACCTTC.

The genes are TRBV5-4 and TRBJ2-7; D assignment may be TRBD1 or TRBD2 (6 bases each). Germline assignment: CDR1 SGHNT and CDR2 YYREEE (reference sequence). CDR3 size: 14 residues. V was cut by 2 bases and J by 1 base, with 10 bases left in between. This CDR3 reads CASSFGGGSYEQYF. The CDR3 DNA is TGTGCCAGCAGCTTCGGAGGGGGTTCCTACGAGCAGTACTTC.

The CDR3 DNA follows: TGTGCCAGCGTGCTTCTGACCCCCCCTGAAGCTTTCTTT. As protein: CASVLLTPPEAFF. The chain carries TRBV28 and TRBJ1-1; D call uncertain. The CDR3 length is 13 residues. Germline CDR1 reads MDHEN; CDR2 reads SYDVKM. Trimming pared 8 bases from V and 6 bases from J, leaving 16 bases between.

The chain uses TRBV29-1 and TRBJ2-1; D uncertain. Trimming took off 4 bases at V and 6 bases at J, with 13 bases between the two ends. Germline loops: CDR1 SQVTM, CDR2 ANQGSEA. This CDR3 spans 13 amino acids. The CDR3: CSVGGVSSNEQFF. The CDR3 DNA reads as TGCAGCGTTGGCGGAGTTAGTAGCAATGAGCAGTTCTTC.

The chain joins TRBV7-8 to TRBJ1-2; a possible D gene is TRBD1 (5 bases). Germline V gives CDR1 SGHVS, CDR2 FQNEAQ. The CDR3 contains 14 residues. Trimming took off 6 bases at V and 2 bases at J, with 13 bases between the two ends. CDR3 sequence (DNA): TGTGCCAGCAGTCAAAGGGAGGGGAACTATGGCTACACCTTC. Translation: CASSQREGNYGYTF.

The chain employs TRBV29-1 and TRBJ1-2; D gene ambiguous. The germline V gene encodes CDR1 SQVTM and CDR2 ANQGSEA. CDR3 size: 14 residues. Trimming took 4 bases from V and 7 from J, leaving 19 bases between them. The CDR3 DNA reads TGCAGCGTTGGGGTGCTCTCCGCTCGGGGTGGCTACACCTTC. This codes for CSVGVLSARGGYTF.

The rearrangement uses TRBV7-2 and TRBJ1-5, with a weak D call TRBD1 (5 bases). CDR3 size: 17 residues. Germline CDR1 reads SGHTA; CDR2 reads FQGNSA. The V and J ends lost 5 bases and 1 base respectively, with 18 bases between them. The CDR3 region is CASSPEFWRDSNQPQHF. CDR3 sequence (DNA): TGTGCCAGCAGCCCCGAGTTTTGGAGGGACAGCAATCAGCCCCAGCATTTT.

The chain carries TRBV19 and TRBJ2-1, with 7 bases matching TRBD1. The germline gives CDR1 LNHDA, CDR2 SQIVND (reference sequence). V gave up 4 bases and J gave up 8 bases; unmatched junction bases: 5. This CDR3 comprises 13 residues. CDR3 amino acids: CASSTRQGYEQFF. In DNA, the CDR3 is TGTGCCAGTAGTACCCGACAGGGCTATGAGCAGTTCTTC.

The CDR3 DNA reads as TGTGCCTGGAGTGGTGCCGACAGAATAAATGAAAAACTGTTTTTT. This codes for CAWSGADRINEKLFF. V and J are TRBV30 and TRBJ1-4, with D maybe TRBD1 (5 bases). CDR1 and CDR2 from the germline V gene are GTSNPN and SVGIG (reference sequence). The V end was cut by 1 base, the J end by 5 bases, with 14 bases between. This CDR3 comprises 15 residues.

The V gene is TRBV6-6, the J gene TRBJ2-3; a possible D gene is TRBD2 (5 bases). Per germline, CDR1 MNHNY and CDR2 SVGAGI (reference sequence). Trimming left V 8 bases short and J 0 bases short, with 15 bases between. The CDR3 has 15 residues. CDR3 nucleotides: TGTGCCAGCGCCGCCCCCAGGACTAGCACAGATACGCAGTATTTT. Translating it yields CASAAPRTSTDTQYF.

The chain employs TRBV5-4 and TRBJ2-5; unclear D gene. Germline V gene sequence: CDR1 SGHNT, CDR2 YYREEE (reference sequence). The length of the CDR3 is 14 residues. V shed 4 bases and J shed 2 bases, with 12 bases lying between them. The CDR3 protein is CASSPGSSQETQYF. The CDR3 nucleotides are TGTGCCAGCAGCCCCGGGTCGAGTCAAGAGACCCAGTACTTC. Full variable domain (missing parts from reference TRBV5-4 and TRBJ2-5): ETGVTQSPTHLIKTRGQQVTLRCSSQSGHNTVSWYQQALGQGPQFIFQYYREEENGRGNFPPRFSGLQFPNYSSELNVNALELDDSALYLCASSPGSSQETQYFGPGTRLLVL.

The chain employs TRBV27 and TRBJ2-2; perhaps D is TRBD1 or TRBD2 (5 bases each). In germline, CDR1 is MNHEY, CDR2 SMNVEV (reference sequence). Trimming removed 5 bases from V and 2 bases from J, with 12 bases in between. CDR3 length equals 15 residues. Written as DNA, the CDR3 is TGTGCCAGCAGTGCCGGGACCGACAACACCGGGGAGCTGTTTTTT. Protein: CASSAGTDNTGELFF.

CDR3 DNA: TGTGCCAGCAGTGAAGATGGGCAGAGGAATCAGCCCCAGCATTTT. It codes for CASSEDGQRNQPQHF. This rearrangement joins TRBV2 to TRBJ1-5; D ambiguous. V was shortened by 1 base and J by 4 bases, with 11 bases between the two germline ends. The germline CDR1 and CDR2 sequences are SNHLY and FYNNEI. CDR3 size: 15 residues.

V and J are TRBV10-1 and TRBJ1-3, with 9 bases identical to TRBD1. Germline loops: CDR1 WNHNN, CDR2 SYGVQD (reference sequence). CDR3 length: 13 amino acids. Germline trimming cut 8 bases from V and 3 bases from J; bases unmatched to any gene: 2. This chain's CDR3 is CASGTGNGNTIYF. The CDR3 DNA is TGCGCCAGCGGGACAGGGAATGGAAACACCATATATTTT.

This chain joins TRBV19 and TRBJ1-5; tentatively, D is TRBD1 (5 bases). Germline V gene lookup returns CDR1 LNHDA and CDR2 SQIVND (reference sequence). The CDR3 length is 16 residues. Deletions cut 4 bases from V and 0 bases from J, with 13 bases between. The DNA of the CDR3 is TGTGCCAGTAGTAGTGACAGTGCTTATAGCAATCAGCCCCAGCATTTT. Translation gives CASSSDSAYSNQPQHF.

This chain joins TRBV7-2 and TRBJ1-2, with 7 bases fitting TRBD1. Germline V gene sequence: CDR1 SGHTA, CDR2 FQGNSA. After removal of 8 bases from V and 0 bases from J, the junction contained 12 bases not matched to a gene. The CDR3 is made up of 16 amino acids. CDR3 sequence (DNA): TGTGCCAGCGGATCTGGAGGGGGCAGAACTAACTATGGCTACACCTTC. Protein: CASGSGGGRTNYGYTF.

The V gene is TRBV30, the J gene TRBJ2-2; 7 bases match TRBD2. Germline CDR1 GTSNPN, CDR2 SVGIG (reference sequence). The CDR3 sequence is 16 residues long. V shed 2 bases, J shed 4 bases, and the junction held 10 bases outside the gene matches. This CDR3 is CAWSRGAGGGTGELFF. The CDR3 DNA sequence: TGTGCCTGGAGTAGAGGGGCCGGCGGGGGCACCGGGGAGCTGTTTTTT.

The chain combines TRBV5-1 with TRBJ1-2; D not certain. Germline lookup yields CDR1 SGHRS and CDR2 YFSETQ. V was pared by 5 bases and J by 5 bases, with 13 bases between. The CDR3 has 13 amino acids. The CDR3 sequence: CASSDGEPYGYTF. The CDR3 DNA follows: TGCGCCAGCAGTGACGGGGAGCCGTATGGCTACACCTTC.

This clone was counted once. The genes are TRBV7-9 and TRBJ2-5; maybe TRBD2 (6 bases). V lost 6 bases to trimming and J lost 5 bases, with 13 bases between them. CDR3 size: 13 residues. The germline gives CDR1 SEHNR, CDR2 FQNEAQ (reference sequence). CDR3 region: CASSFTSRETQYF. CDR3 bases: TGTGCCAGCAGTTTCACTAGCAGGGAGACCCAGTACTTC.

This chain uses TRBV6-6 with TRBJ1-5, with 7 bases matching TRBD1. J was trimmed by 5 bases and V by 2 bases; bases with no gene match: 3. Looked up from germline, CDR1 is MNHNY and CDR2 is SVGAGI (reference sequence). The CDR3 has 14 amino acids. CDR3 amino acids: CASSYRQGDQPQHF. The DNA of the CDR3 is TGTGCCAGCAGTTACCGACAGGGTGATCAGCCCCAGCATTTT.